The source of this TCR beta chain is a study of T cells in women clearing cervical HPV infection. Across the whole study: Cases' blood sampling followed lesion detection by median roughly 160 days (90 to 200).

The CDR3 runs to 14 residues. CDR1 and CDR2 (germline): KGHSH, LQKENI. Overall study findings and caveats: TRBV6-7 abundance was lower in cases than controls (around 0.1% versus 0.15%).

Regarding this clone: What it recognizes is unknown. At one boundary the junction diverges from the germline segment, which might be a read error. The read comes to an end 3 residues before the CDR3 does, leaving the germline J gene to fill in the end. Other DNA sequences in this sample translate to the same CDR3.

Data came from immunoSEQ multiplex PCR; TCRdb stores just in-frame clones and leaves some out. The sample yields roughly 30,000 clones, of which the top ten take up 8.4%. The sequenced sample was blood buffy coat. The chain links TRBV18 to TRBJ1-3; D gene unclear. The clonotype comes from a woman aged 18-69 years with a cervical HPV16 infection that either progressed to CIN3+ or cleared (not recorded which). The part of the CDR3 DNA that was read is TGTGCCAGCTCACCATCGGGGAGAGGAAACACA. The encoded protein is CASSPSGRGNT. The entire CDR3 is CASSPSGRGNTIYF.